A selection of T cell receptor beta chains follows, all from one sample in a study of blood T cell repertoires in COVID-19. TCRdb keeps only in-frame clones here, not all; method: immunoSEQ multiplex PCR. This sample has about 130,000 clones, with under 85% found just once. The sequencing sample was made of PBMCs or T cells enriched from blood (not recorded which). The receptor source for this set is a man aged 30 to 45 who had recovered from COVID-19. CDR3s include the opening cysteine and the closing phenylalanine or tryptophan. D genes are given only for firm matches. Rows may omit the clone size; those that give it use once, few, many or a size class.

len: 15; abundance: few; j_gene: TRBJ2-1; d_gene: .; v_gene: TRBV4-2; CDR3aa: CASSQGLGGYNEQFF; CDR3nt: TGTGCCAGCAGCCAAGGGTTAGGGGGCTACAATGAGCAGTTCTTC
len: 13; abundance: .; j_gene: TRBJ1-3; d_gene: .; v_gene: TRBV6-1; CDR3aa: CASSEEGPHTIYF; CDR3nt: TGTGCCAGCAGTGAGGAGGGGCCCCACACCATATATTTT
len: 11; abundance: .; j_gene: TRBJ1-5; d_gene: .; v_gene: TRBV29-1; CDR3aa: CSVNEGEAQHF; CDR3nt: TGCAGCGTTAACGAGGGCGAGGCCCAGCATTTT
len: 15; abundance: .; j_gene: TRBJ1-2; d_gene: TRBD1; v_gene: TRBV5-4; CDR3aa: CASSSPGQKTYGYTF; CDR3nt: TGTGCCAGCAGCTCACCGGGACAGAAAACTTATGGCTACACCTTC
len: 18; abundance: few; j_gene: TRBJ2-2; d_gene: TRBD2; v_gene: TRBV5-1; CDR3aa: CASSLDETSGGRTGELFF; CDR3nt: TGCGCCAGCAGCTTGGACGAAACTAGCGGAGGAAGGACCGGGGAGCTGTTTTTT
len: 15; abundance: .; j_gene: TRBJ2-7; d_gene: TRBD1; v_gene: TRBV6-5; CDR3aa: CASSHRDRGEREQYF; CDR3nt: TGTGCCAGCAGCCACCGGGACAGGGGGGAGAGAGAGCAGTACTTC
len: 15; abundance: .; j_gene: TRBJ1-6; d_gene: TRBD1; v_gene: TRBV10-2; CDR3aa: CASSGRGQANSPLHF; CDR3nt: TGCGCCAGCAGTGGTCGAGGACAGGCAAATTCACCCCTCCACTTT
len: 15; abundance: once; j_gene: TRBJ2-3; d_gene: .; v_gene: TRBV6-1; CDR3aa: CASSENVGHWDTQYF; CDR3nt: TGTGCCAGCAGTGAAAATGTGGGACATTGGGATACGCAGTATTTT
len: 15; abundance: .; j_gene: TRBJ1-3; d_gene: .; v_gene: TRBV6-4; CDR3aa: CASSEGVRPGNTIYF; CDR3nt: TGTGCCAGCAGTGAAGGAGTCAGACCTGGAAACACCATATATTTT
len: 16; abundance: .; j_gene: TRBJ2-5; d_gene: .; v_gene: TRBV21-1; CDR3aa: CASSTRDSQPQETQYF; CDR3nt: TGTGCCAGCAGCACACGGGACAGTCAGCCACAAGAGACCCAGTACTTC
len: 19; abundance: .; j_gene: TRBJ2-2; d_gene: TRBD2; v_gene: TRBV27; CDR3aa: CASSPGTSGRRGGTGELFF; CDR3nt: TGTGCCAGCAGTCCGGGGACTAGCGGGAGACGGGGGGGCACCGGGGAGCTGTTTTTT
len: 16; abundance: .; j_gene: TRBJ1-6; d_gene: .; v_gene: TRBV6-5; CDR3aa: CASSYGTTSVNSPLHF; CDR3nt: TGTGCCAGCAGTTATGGGACAACTTCGGTCAATTCACCCCTCCACTTT
len: 16; abundance: .; j_gene: TRBJ2-6; d_gene: TRBD1; v_gene: TRBV5-4; CDR3aa: CASRRTGSSGANVLTF; CDR3nt: TGTGCCAGCAGGCGGACAGGTAGCTCTGGGGCCAACGTCCTGACTTTC
len: 14; abundance: many; j_gene: TRBJ1-5; d_gene: TRBD1; v_gene: TRBV6-5; CDR3aa: CASSSGTGYQPQHF; CDR3nt: TGTGCCAGCAGTTCCGGGACAGGGTATCAGCCCCAGCATTTT
len: 15; abundance: .; j_gene: TRBJ1-5; d_gene: .; v_gene: TRBV10-3; CDR3aa: CAISENGQGNQPQHF; CDR3nt: TGTGCCATCAGTGAGAACGGCCAGGGAAATCAGCCCCAGCATTTT
len: 15; abundance: .; j_gene: TRBJ1-3; d_gene: .; v_gene: TRBV12-5; CDR3aa: CASGLYAGPGNTIYF; CDR3nt: TGTGCTAGTGGTTTGTATGCAGGGCCTGGAAACACCATATATTTT
len: 14; abundance: once; j_gene: TRBJ1-5; d_gene: TRBD1; v_gene: TRBV27; CDR3aa: CASNGQASNQPQHF; CDR3nt: TGTGCCAGCAATGGACAGGCTAGCAATCAGCCCCAGCATTTT
len: 13; abundance: few; j_gene: TRBJ1-2; d_gene: .; v_gene: TRBV11-1; CDR3aa: CASSSPQGYGYTF; CDR3nt: TGTGCCAGCAGCTCCCCACAGGGCTATGGCTACACCTTC
len: 15; abundance: .; j_gene: TRBJ2-2; d_gene: .; v_gene: TRBV4-1; CDR3aa: CASSQDRVSVGELFF; CDR3nt: TGCGCCAGCAGCCAAGATCGGGTATCGGTCGGGGAGCTGTTTTTT
len: 18; abundance: .; j_gene: TRBJ1-5; d_gene: TRBD1; v_gene: TRBV19; CDR3aa: CASSNLRQGGYSNQPQHF; CDR3nt: TGTGCCAGTAGTAATCTACGACAGGGGGGATATAGCAATCAGCCCCAGCATTTT